The following is a TCR beta chain sequence with its context. Its antigen is still unknown. This specimen comes from a study of CD8 T cells in Susac syndrome. The wider study: The sequenced Susac syndrome patients comprised roughly 6 with active disease and roughly 8 in remission.

After extraction with the RNeasy kit, roughly 0.45 to 1 ug of the RNA was reverse transcribed using random hexamers. It was immunoSEQ multiplex PCR that amplified TCR beta CDR3 across 54 Vbeta and 13 Jbeta. TCRdb processed the immunoSEQ multiplex PCR reads anew with MiXCR; each CDR3 protein has one entry. The top ten hold about 0.13% of the sample, which has over 150,000 distinct CDR3 sequences, about 96% seen once. Findings and caveats of the study: CD4+ repertoires of Susac syndrome patients lacked detectable clonal expansion. The study's TCR sequencing and HLA analysis drew on a certain number of individuals. That number was acknowledged as relatively small.

The CDR3 is 15 amino acids. Per the germline V gene, CDR1 is LGHDT and CDR2 is YNNKEL (reference sequence). Trimming pared 1 base from V and 7 bases from J, leaving 16 bases between. The source material was CD4+ T cells from PBMCs. The clonotype comes from a human donor with Susac syndrome. The genes are TRBV3-1 and TRBJ2-5, with D unclear. The CDR3 region is CASSQATGARGTQYF. The CDR3, as DNA: TGTGCCAGCAGCCAAGCTACCGGCGCTCGTGGGACCCAGTACTTC.